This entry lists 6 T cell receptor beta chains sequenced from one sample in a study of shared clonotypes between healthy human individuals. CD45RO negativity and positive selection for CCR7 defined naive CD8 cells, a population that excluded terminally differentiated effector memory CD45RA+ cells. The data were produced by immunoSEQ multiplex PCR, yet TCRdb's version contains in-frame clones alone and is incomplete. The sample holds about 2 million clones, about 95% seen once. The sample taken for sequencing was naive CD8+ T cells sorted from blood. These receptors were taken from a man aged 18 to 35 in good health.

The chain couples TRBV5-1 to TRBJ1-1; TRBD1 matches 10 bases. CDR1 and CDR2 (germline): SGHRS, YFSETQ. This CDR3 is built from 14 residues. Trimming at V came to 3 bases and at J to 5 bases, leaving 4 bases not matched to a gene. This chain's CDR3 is CASSYGQGGTEAFF. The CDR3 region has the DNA TGCGCCAGCAGCTACGGACAGGGGGGGACTGAAGCTTTCTTT.

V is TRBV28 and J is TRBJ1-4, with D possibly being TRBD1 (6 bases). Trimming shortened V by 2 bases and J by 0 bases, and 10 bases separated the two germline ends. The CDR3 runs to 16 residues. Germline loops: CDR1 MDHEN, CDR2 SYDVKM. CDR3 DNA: TGTGCCAGCAGTTTAACAGGGCCCACAACTAATGAAAAACTGTTTTTT. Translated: CASSLTGPTTNEKLFF. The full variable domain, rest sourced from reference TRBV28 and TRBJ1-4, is DVKVTQSSRYLVKRTGEKVFLECVQDMDHENMFWYRQDPGLGLRLIYFSYDVKMKEKGDIPEGYSVSREKKERFSLILESASTNQTSMYLCASSLTGPTTNEKLFFGSGTQLSVL.

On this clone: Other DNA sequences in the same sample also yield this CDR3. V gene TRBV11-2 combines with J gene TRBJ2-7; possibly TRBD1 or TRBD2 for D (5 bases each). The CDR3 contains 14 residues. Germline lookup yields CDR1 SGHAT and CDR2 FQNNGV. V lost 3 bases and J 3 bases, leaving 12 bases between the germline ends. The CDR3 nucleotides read TGTGCCAGCAGCTTTGGGACGAGCTACTACGAGCAGTACTTC. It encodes CASSFGTSYYEQYF.

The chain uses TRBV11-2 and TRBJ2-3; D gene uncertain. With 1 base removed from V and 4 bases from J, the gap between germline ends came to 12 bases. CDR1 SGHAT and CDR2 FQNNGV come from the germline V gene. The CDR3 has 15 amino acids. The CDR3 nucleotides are TGTGCCAGCAGCTTAGTCGGTGGGCAGGCAGATACGCAGTATTTT. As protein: CASSLVGGQADTQYF. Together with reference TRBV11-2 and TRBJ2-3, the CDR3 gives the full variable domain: EAGVAQSPRYKIIEKRQSVAFWCNPISGHATLYWYQQILGQGPKLLIQFQNNGVVDDSQLPKDRFSAERLKGVDSTLKIQPAKLEDSAVYLCASSLVGGQADTQYFGPGTRLTVL.

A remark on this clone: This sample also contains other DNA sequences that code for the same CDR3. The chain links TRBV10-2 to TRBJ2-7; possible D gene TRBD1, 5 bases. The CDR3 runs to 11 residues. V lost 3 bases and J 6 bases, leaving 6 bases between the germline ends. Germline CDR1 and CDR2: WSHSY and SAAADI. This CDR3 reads CASSEGAEQYF. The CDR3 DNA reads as TGCGCCAGCAGTGAAGGGGCCGAGCAGTACTTC.

CDR3 coding DNA: TGTGCCAGCAGCTTGCGCAGCTCCTACAATGAGCAGTTCTTC. It codes for CASSLRSSYNEQFF. The V gene is TRBV5-6, the J gene TRBJ2-1; D is undetermined. The CDR3 is 14 residues long. CDR1 and CDR2 (germline): SGHDT, YYEEEE. V was cut by 1 base and J by 0 bases, with 5 bases left in between. Using reference TRBV5-6 and TRBJ2-1 for the parts outside the CDR3, the full variable domain is DAGVTQSPTHLIKTRGQQVTLRCSPKSGHDTVSWYQQALGQGPQFIFQYYEEEERQRGNFPDRFSGHQFPNYSSELNVNALLLGDSALYLCASSLRSSYNEQFFGPGTRLTVL.